The clone carrying this TCR beta chain came up a few times. This record belongs to a study of blood T cell repertoires in COVID-19. Study background: Samples came from the United States, Italy and Spain, spanning acute and convalescent COVID-19. Sources were T cells, B-cell-depleted T cells, or PBMCs; the material itself was cDNA or gDNA.

V gave up 4 bases and J gave up 4 bases, with 10 bases separating them. Germline-derived CDR1 and CDR2 are MNHEY and SVGAGI. This CDR3 is 13 amino acids long. The repertoire was sequenced with immunoSEQ multiplex PCR; TCRdb's copy has only in-frame clones and lacks some. Of fewer than 350,000 clones in the sample, 75% to 90% were seen once. The chain has TRBV6-5 and TRBJ1-2, with a possible D match to TRBD1 (6 bases). Sequenced input: peripheral blood. The clonotype originates from a woman aged 25 to 39 who had recovered from COVID-19. For the CDR3, the DNA is TGTGCCAGCAGTTGGACAGAGAGCTATGGCTACACCTTC. Residues: CASSWTESYGYTF.